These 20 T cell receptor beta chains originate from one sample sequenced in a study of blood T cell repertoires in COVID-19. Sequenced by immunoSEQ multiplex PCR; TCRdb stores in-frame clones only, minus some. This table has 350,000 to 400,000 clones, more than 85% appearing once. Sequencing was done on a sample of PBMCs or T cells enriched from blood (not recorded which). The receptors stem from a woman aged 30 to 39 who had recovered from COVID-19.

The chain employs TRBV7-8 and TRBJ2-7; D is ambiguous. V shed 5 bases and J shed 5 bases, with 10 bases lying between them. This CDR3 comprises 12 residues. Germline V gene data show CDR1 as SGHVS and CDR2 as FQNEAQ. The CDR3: CASSPNSDEQYF. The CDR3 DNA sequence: TGTGCCAGCAGCCCCAACAGTGACGAGCAGTACTTC.

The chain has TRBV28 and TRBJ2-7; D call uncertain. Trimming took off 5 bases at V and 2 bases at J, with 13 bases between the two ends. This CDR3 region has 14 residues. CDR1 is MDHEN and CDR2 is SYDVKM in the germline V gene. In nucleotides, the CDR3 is TGTGCCAGCAGTCCCACGCGGCCCACCTACGAGCAGTACTTC. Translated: CASSPTRPTYEQYF.

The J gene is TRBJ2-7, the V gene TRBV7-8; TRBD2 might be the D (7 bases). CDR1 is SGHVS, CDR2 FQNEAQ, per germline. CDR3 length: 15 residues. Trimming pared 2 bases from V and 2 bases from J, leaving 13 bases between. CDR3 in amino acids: CASSLFGGQTYEQYF. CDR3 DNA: TGTGCCAGCAGCTTATTCGGGGGGCAGACCTACGAGCAGTACTTC.

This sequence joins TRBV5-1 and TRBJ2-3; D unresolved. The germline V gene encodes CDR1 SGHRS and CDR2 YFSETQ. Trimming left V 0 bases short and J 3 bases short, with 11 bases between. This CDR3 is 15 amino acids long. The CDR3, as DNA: TGCGCCAGCAGCTTGGGACTCGAGAAGACAGATACGCAGTATTTT. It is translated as CASSLGLEKTDTQYF.

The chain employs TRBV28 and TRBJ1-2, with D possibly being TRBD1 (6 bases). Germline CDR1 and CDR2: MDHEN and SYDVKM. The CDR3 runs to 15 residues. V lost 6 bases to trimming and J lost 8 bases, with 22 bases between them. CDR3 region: CASRPRDIWARGYTF. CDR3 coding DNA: TGTGCCAGCAGGCCCCGGGACATCTGGGCCAGGGGCTACACCTTC.

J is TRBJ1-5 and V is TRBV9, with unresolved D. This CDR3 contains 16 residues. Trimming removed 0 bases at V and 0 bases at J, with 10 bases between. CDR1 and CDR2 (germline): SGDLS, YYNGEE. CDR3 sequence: CASSVGDDYSNQPQHF. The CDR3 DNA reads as TGTGCCAGCAGCGTAGGAGATGATTATAGCAATCAGCCCCAGCATTTT.

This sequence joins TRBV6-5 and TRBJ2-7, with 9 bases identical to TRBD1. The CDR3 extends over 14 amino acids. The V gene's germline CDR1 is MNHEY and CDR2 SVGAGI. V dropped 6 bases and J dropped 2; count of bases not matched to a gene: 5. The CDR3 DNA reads TGTGCCAGCAGACGACGGGACAGGGCCTACGAGCAGTACTTC. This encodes CASRRRDRAYEQYF.

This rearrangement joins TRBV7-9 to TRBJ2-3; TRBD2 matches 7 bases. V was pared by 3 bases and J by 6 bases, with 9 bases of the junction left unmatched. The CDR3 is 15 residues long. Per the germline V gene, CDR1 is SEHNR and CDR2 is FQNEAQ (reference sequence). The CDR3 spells CASSFGGRARDTQYF. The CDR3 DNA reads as TGTGCCAGCAGCTTTGGTGGGAGGGCCCGGGATACGCAGTATTTT.

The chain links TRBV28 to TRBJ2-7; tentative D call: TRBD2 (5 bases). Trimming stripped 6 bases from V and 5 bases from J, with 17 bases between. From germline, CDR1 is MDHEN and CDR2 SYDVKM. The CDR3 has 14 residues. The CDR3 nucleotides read TGTGCCAGCAGCCCCCTCCGGGAATCGAACGAGCAGTACTTC. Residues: CASSPLRESNEQYF.

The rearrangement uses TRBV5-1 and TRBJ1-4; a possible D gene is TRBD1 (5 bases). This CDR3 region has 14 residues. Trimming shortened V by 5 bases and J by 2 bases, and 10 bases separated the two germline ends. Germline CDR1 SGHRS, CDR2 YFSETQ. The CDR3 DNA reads TGCGCCAGCAGTCCGGGGGGGACTAATGAAAAACTGTTTTTT. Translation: CASSPGGTNEKLFF. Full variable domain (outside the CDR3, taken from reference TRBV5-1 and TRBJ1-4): KAGVTQTPRYLIKTRGQQVTLSCSPISGHRSVSWYQQTPGQGLQFLFEYFSETQRNKGNFPGRFSGRQFSNSRSEMNVSTLELGDSALYLCASSPGGTNEKLFFGSGTQLSVL.

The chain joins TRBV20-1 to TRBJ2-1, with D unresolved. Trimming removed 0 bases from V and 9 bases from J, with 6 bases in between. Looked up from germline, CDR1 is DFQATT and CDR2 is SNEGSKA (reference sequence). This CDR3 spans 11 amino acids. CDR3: CSARDLAEQFF. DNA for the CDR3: TGCAGTGCTAGAGATTTAGCTGAGCAGTTCTTC.

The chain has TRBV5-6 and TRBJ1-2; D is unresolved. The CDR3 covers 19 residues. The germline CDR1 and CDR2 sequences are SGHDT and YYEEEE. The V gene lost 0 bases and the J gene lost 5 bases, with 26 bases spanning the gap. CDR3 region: CASSLGTGGAKTLGYGYTF. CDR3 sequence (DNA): TGTGCCAGCAGCTTGGGCACCGGAGGAGCTAAGACCCTCGGGTATGGCTACACCTTC. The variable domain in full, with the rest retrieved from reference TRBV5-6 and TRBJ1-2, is DAGVTQSPTHLIKTRGQQVTLRCSPKSGHDTVSWYQQALGQGPQFIFQYYEEEERQRGNFPDRFSGHQFPNYSSELNVNALLLGDSALYLCASSLGTGGAKTLGYGYTFGSGTRLTVV.

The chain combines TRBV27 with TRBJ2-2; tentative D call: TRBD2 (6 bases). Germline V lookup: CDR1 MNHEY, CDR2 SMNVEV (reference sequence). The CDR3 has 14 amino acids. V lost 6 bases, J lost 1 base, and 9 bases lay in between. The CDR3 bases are TGTGCCAGCAGGCCGGGGGAGAACACCGGGGAGCTGTTTTTT. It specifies CASRPGENTGELFF.

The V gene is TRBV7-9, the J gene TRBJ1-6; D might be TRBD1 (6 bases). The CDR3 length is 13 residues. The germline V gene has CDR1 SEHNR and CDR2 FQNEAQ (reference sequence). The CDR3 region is CALAGDNNSPLHF. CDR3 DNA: TGTGCTCTGGCGGGGGACAATAATTCACCCCTCCACTTT.

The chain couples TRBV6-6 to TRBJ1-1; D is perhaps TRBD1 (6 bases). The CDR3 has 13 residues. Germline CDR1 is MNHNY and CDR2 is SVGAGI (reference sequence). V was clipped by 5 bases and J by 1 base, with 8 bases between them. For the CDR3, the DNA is TGTGCCAGCAGTCCGGGACAGAACACTGAAGCTTTCTTT. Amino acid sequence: CASSPGQNTEAFF.

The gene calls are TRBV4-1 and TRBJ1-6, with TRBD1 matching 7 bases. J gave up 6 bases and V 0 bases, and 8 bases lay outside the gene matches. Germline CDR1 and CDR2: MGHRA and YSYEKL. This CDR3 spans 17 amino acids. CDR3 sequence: CASSQDPATGSNSPLHF. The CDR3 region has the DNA TGCGCCAGCAGCCAAGATCCCGCGACAGGGTCTAATTCACCCCTCCACTTT.

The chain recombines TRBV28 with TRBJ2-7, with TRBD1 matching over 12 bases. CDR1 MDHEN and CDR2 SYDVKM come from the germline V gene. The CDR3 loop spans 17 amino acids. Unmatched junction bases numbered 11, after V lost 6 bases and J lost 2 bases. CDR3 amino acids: CASSPMRDRGLTYEQYF. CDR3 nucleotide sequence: TGTGCCAGCAGCCCCATGAGGGACAGGGGGCTCACCTACGAGCAGTACTTC.

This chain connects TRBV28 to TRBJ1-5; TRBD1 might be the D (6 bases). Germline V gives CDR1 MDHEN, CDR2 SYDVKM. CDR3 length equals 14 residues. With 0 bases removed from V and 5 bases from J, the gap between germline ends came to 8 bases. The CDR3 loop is CASSLWTGYQPQHF. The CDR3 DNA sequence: TGTGCCAGCAGTTTATGGACAGGTTATCAGCCCCAGCATTTT.

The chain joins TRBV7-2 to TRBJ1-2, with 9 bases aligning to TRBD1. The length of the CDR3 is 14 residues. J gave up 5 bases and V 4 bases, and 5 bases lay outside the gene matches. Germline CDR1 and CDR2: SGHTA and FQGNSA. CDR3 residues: CASSSDRGVYGYTF. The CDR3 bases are TGTGCCAGCAGCTCTGACAGGGGGGTATATGGCTACACCTTC.

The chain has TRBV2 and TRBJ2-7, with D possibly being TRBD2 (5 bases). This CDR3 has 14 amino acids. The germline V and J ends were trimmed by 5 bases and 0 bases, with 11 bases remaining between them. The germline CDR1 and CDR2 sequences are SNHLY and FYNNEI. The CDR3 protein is CASSQSGISYEQYF. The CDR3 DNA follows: TGTGCCAGCAGTCAGTCGGGAATCTCCTACGAGCAGTACTTC.